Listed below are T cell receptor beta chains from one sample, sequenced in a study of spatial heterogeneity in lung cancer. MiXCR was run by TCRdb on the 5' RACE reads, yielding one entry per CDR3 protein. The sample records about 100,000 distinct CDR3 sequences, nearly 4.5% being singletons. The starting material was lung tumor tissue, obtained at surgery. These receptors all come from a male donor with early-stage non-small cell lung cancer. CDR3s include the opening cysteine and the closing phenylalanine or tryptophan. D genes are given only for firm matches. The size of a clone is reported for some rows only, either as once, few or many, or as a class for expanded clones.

cdr3_aa: CASTPPRGNEQFF
cdr3_nt: TGTGCCAGCACTCCTCCGAGGGGTAATGAGCAGTTCTTC
d_call: NA
v_call: TRBV3-1
j_call: TRBJ2-1
clone_size: many

cdr3_aa: CSASGGGRLFLTDTQYF
cdr3_nt: TGCAGTGCATCGGGGGGCGGGAGGCTTTTTTTGACAGATACGCAGTATTTT
d_call: TRBD2
v_call: TRBV20-1
j_call: TRBJ2-3
clone_size: many

cdr3_aa: CASSQVTSGRDTSKYYEQYF
cdr3_nt: TGTGCCAGCAGCCAAGTAACTAGCGGGAGGGATACTTCGAAATACTACGAGCAGTACTTC
d_call: TRBD2
v_call: TRBV3-1
j_call: TRBJ2-7
clone_size: many

cdr3_aa: CASSRDRSTDTQYF
cdr3_nt: TGTGCCAGCAGCCGGGACAGGTCCACAGATACGCAGTATTTT
d_call: TRBD1
v_call: TRBV2
j_call: TRBJ2-3
clone_size: many

cdr3_aa: CASSPDWTGETQYF
cdr3_nt: TGTGCCAGCAGCCCAGACTGGACGGGGGAGACCCAGTACTTC
d_call: NA
v_call: TRBV7-8
j_call: TRBJ2-5
clone_size: many

cdr3_aa: CASSILERGPSDTQYF
cdr3_nt: TGTGCCAGCAGCATCTTAGAGAGAGGCCCTTCAGATACGCAGTATTTT
d_call: NA
v_call: TRBV7-6
j_call: TRBJ2-3
clone_size: many

cdr3_aa: CASSVDLAGGPGDTQYF
cdr3_nt: TGTGCCAGCAGCGTAGACCTAGCGGGGGGGCCAGGAGATACGCAGTATTTT
d_call: TRBD2
v_call: TRBV9
j_call: TRBJ2-3
clone_size: NA

cdr3_aa: CSARRQGDEQFF
cdr3_nt: TGCAGTGCTAGGCGCCAAGGTGATGAGCAGTTCTTC
d_call: NA
v_call: TRBV20-1
j_call: TRBJ2-1
clone_size: many

cdr3_aa: CASSSPGAANEKLFF
cdr3_nt: TGCGCCAGCAGCTCCCCGGGCGCAGCTAATGAAAAACTGTTTTTT
d_call: NA
v_call: TRBV5-1
j_call: TRBJ1-4
clone_size: many

cdr3_aa: CASSARDRAYEQYF
cdr3_nt: TGTGCCAGCAGCGCCCGGGACCGAGCCTACGAGCAGTACTTC
d_call: NA
v_call: TRBV7-9
j_call: TRBJ2-7
clone_size: few

cdr3_aa: CASSFRYTGELFF
cdr3_nt: TGTGCCAGCAGTTTTCGGTACACCGGGGAGCTGTTTTTT
d_call: NA
v_call: TRBV28
j_call: TRBJ2-2
clone_size: few

cdr3_aa: CASSQEEVGNYEQYF
cdr3_nt: TGCGCCAGCAGCCAAGAAGAGGTCGGTAACTACGAGCAGTACTTC
d_call: NA
v_call: TRBV4-1
j_call: TRBJ2-7
clone_size: many

cdr3_aa: CSASLLYNEQFF
cdr3_nt: TGCAGTGCCTCTCTTCTCTACAATGAGCAGTTCTTC
d_call: NA
v_call: TRBV20-1
j_call: TRBJ2-1
clone_size: many

cdr3_aa: CASSLVLANTGELFF
cdr3_nt: TGCGCCAGCAGCTTAGTACTAGCGAACACCGGGGAGCTGTTTTTT
d_call: NA
v_call: TRBV5-1
j_call: TRBJ2-2
clone_size: many

cdr3_aa: CASSFRTLGDTQYF
cdr3_nt: TGTGCCAGCAGTTTTAGGACCCTCGGAGATACGCAGTATTTT
d_call: NA
v_call: TRBV28
j_call: TRBJ2-3
clone_size: many

cdr3_aa: CASRPSGGPYEQYF
cdr3_nt: TGTGCCAGCAGACCTAGCGGGGGCCCCTACGAGCAGTACTTC
d_call: TRBD2
v_call: TRBV6-2/TRBV6-3
j_call: TRBJ2-7
clone_size: many

cdr3_aa: CASSPGYSNQPQHF
cdr3_nt: TGTGCCAGCTCACCAGGATATAGCAATCAGCCCCAGCATTTT
d_call: NA
v_call: TRBV18
j_call: TRBJ1-5
clone_size: few

cdr3_aa: CSARDRQGVPNGGANVMTF
cdr3_nt: TGCAGTGCTAGAGATCGGCAGGGAGTACCCAACGGGGGGGCCAACGTCATGACTTTC
d_call: TRBD2
v_call: TRBV20-1
j_call: TRBJ2-6
clone_size: NA

cdr3_aa: CASSPSEDTEAFF
cdr3_nt: TGTGCCAGCTCACCATCGGAGGACACTGAAGCTTTCTTT
d_call: NA
v_call: TRBV18
j_call: TRBJ1-1
clone_size: many

cdr3_aa: CASSEEAVQPQHF
cdr3_nt: TGTGCCAGCAGTGAAGAGGCGGTTCAGCCCCAGCATTTT
d_call: NA
v_call: TRBV6-1
j_call: TRBJ1-5
clone_size: few

cdr3_aa: CASSLGVNNEQFF
cdr3_nt: TGTGCCAGCAGCTTAGGTGTCAACAATGAGCAGTTCTTC
d_call: NA
v_call: TRBV11-2
j_call: TRBJ2-1
clone_size: many

cdr3_aa: CAISESRQQDTQYF
cdr3_nt: TGTGCCATCAGTGAGTCGAGACAGCAAGATACGCAGTATTTT
d_call: NA
v_call: TRBV10-3
j_call: TRBJ2-3
clone_size: few

cdr3_aa: CASSPRGRQGAADTQYF
cdr3_nt: TGCGCCAGCAGCCCCAGGGGGCGACAGGGAGCGGCAGATACGCAGTATTTT
d_call: TRBD1
v_call: TRBV5-1
j_call: TRBJ2-3
clone_size: many

cdr3_aa: CASSSRNLSSYNEQFF
cdr3_nt: TGTGCCAGCAGCTCCAGGAATCTAAGCTCCTACAATGAGCAGTTCTTC
d_call: NA
v_call: TRBV7-9
j_call: TRBJ2-1
clone_size: NA